Listed here are 20 T cell receptor beta chains from one sample, sequenced in a study of cytomegalovirus exposure and HLA in healthy donors. This PCR relied on a set of 60 Vbeta primers and 13 Jbeta primers. Assay: immunoSEQ multiplex PCR; the TCRdb copy retains only in-frame clones and omits some. The sample has over 130,000 clones, approximately 85% seen once; the top ten hold roughly 6%. Sequences were obtained from PBMCs. Receptors originate from a man aged 45-60 years in good health and CMV-seropositive.

V and J are TRBV28 and TRBJ2-5; 11 bases are a match to TRBD2. The J segment lost 3 bases and the V segment lost 3 bases, leaving 0 bases of the junction unmatched. The germline V gene encodes CDR1 MDHEN and CDR2 SYDVKM. The CDR3 extends over 14 amino acids. The CDR3 loop reads CASSLTSGEETQYF. The CDR3 DNA is TGTGCCAGCAGTTTGACTAGCGGGGAAGAGACCCAGTACTTC.

The chain has TRBV7-2 and TRBJ2-1; D gene uncertain. The CDR3 contains 15 residues. Trimming removed 0 bases at V and 0 bases at J, with 6 bases between. Germline V gene data show CDR1 as SGHTA and CDR2 as FQGNSA. The CDR3 coding sequence is TGTGCCAGCAGCTTAGCGGCAGTCTCCTACAATGAGCAGTTCTTC. Protein product: CASSLAAVSYNEQFF.

This clone has just a few counts. The rearrangement uses TRBV4-1 and TRBJ1-4, with 7 bases aligning to TRBD1. This CDR3 region has 15 residues. Germline V gene sequence: CDR1 MGHRA, CDR2 YSYEKL. V was pared by 0 bases and J by 8 bases, with 6 bases of the junction left unmatched. The CDR3 DNA sequence: TGCGCCAGCAGCCAAGATTTCAGACAGGGCGAAAAACTGTTTTTT. Protein: CASSQDFRQGEKLFF.

The V gene is TRBV2, the J gene TRBJ2-3; D is undetermined. The CDR3 contains 12 residues. Germline CDR1 SNHLY, CDR2 FYNNEI. V lost 4 bases and J 5 bases, leaving 7 bases between the germline ends. The CDR3 sequence: CASSVERDTQYF. The CDR3 DNA reads TGTGCCAGCAGTGTTGAGAGAGATACGCAGTATTTT.

This chain links TRBV30 with TRBJ1-6, with TRBD1 identical over 7 bases. The CDR3 contains 15 residues. From germline, CDR1 is GTSNPN and CDR2 SVGIG (reference sequence). V lost 2 bases, J lost 10 bases, and 11 bases stayed unmatched. Written as DNA, the CDR3 is TGTGCCTGGAGTTCCCTGGGGACAGAGGAATCACCCCTCCACTTT. It specifies CAWSSLGTEESPLHF.

Regarding this clone: This same CDR3 is encoded by further DNA sequences in the sample. The V gene is TRBV7-2, the J gene TRBJ2-3; TRBD2 matches 11 bases. This CDR3 region has 15 residues. V dropped 3 bases and J dropped 1; count of bases not matched to a gene: 0. Germline V lookup: CDR1 SGHTA, CDR2 FQGNSA. This CDR3 is CASSFSGRGTDTQYF. The CDR3 nucleotides are TGTGCCAGCAGCTTTAGCGGGAGGGGCACAGATACGCAGTATTTT.

The genes are TRBV2 and TRBJ2-5, with D possibly TRBD2 on 6 matching bases. CDR3 length: 15 residues. V lost 1 base, J lost 5 bases, and 14 bases lay in between. CDR1 is SNHLY and CDR2 is FYNNEI in the germline V gene. The CDR3 loop is CASSEDGGWLETQYF. The CDR3 DNA sequence: TGTGCCAGCAGTGAAGACGGAGGGTGGTTGGAGACCCAGTACTTC.

The sample holds one count of this clone. The chain joins TRBV12-5 to TRBJ2-5, with 9 bases identical to TRBD1. The CDR3 is 13 amino acids. Germline CDR1 reads LGHNT; CDR2 reads FRNRAP. After removal of 6 bases from V and 5 bases from J, the junction contained 4 bases not matched to a gene. CDR3 residues: CASGPGTGETQYF. The CDR3 DNA reads as TGTGCTAGTGGACCCGGGACAGGGGAGACCCAGTACTTC.

V gene TRBV19 combines with J gene TRBJ1-2; TRBD1 matches at 7 bases. Germline CDR1 is LNHDA and CDR2 is SQIVND (reference sequence). J was trimmed by 8 bases and V by 7 bases; bases with no gene match: 7. The CDR3 is made up of 12 amino acids. The CDR3 reads CASNHRGWGYTF. CDR3 nucleotides: TGTGCCAGTAATCACAGGGGTTGGGGCTACACCTTC.

A single count supports this clone. The rearrangement uses TRBV5-1 and TRBJ2-1, with D perhaps TRBD2 (5 bases). The CDR3 has 12 amino acids. Per germline, CDR1 SGHRS and CDR2 YFSETQ. V lost 0 bases, J lost 12 bases, and 10 bases lay in between. CDR3 region: CASSLASNRQFF. CDR3 coding DNA: TGCGCCAGCAGCTTGGCTAGCAACCGGCAGTTCTTC. Drawing the rest from reference TRBV5-1 and TRBJ2-1, the complete variable domain is KAGVTQTPRYLIKTRGQQVTLSCSPISGHRSVSWYQQTPGQGLQFLFEYFSETQRNKGNFPGRFSGRQFSNSRSEMNVSTLELGDSALYLCASSLASNRQFFGPGTRLTVL.

The chain is built from TRBV20-1 and TRBJ1-1; no clear D. This CDR3 region has 10 residues. Germline-derived CDR1 and CDR2 are DFQATT and SNEGSKA (reference sequence). V was shortened by 5 bases and J by 8 bases, with 9 bases between the two germline ends. The CDR3 reads CSAYRSEAFF. The CDR3 region has the DNA TGCAGTGCTTATCGGTCAGAAGCTTTCTTT.

The chain joins TRBV14 to TRBJ1-1; D is ambiguous. There are 12 residues in the CDR3. CDR1 SGHDN and CDR2 FVKESK come from the germline V gene. V was cut by 3 bases and J by 4 bases, with 6 bases left in between. The DNA of the CDR3 is TGTGCCAGCAGCCATCCGAGCACTGAAGCTTTCTTT. Protein product: CASSHPSTEAFF.

The chain recombines TRBV7-9 with TRBJ2-5; 8 bases agree with TRBD1. The CDR3 consists of 14 residues. The V gene's germline CDR1 is SEHNR and CDR2 FQNEAQ (reference sequence). J was trimmed by 1 base and V by 8 bases; bases with no gene match: 6. CDR3 in DNA: TGTGCCAGCCTTGGGACAGGACGCCAAGAGACCCAGTACTTC. This codes for CASLGTGRQETQYF.

The rearrangement uses TRBV5-1 and TRBJ1-2, with D maybe TRBD1 (5 bases). The germline V and J ends were trimmed by 0 bases and 4 bases, with 7 bases remaining between them. From germline, CDR1 is SGHRS and CDR2 YFSETQ. The length of the CDR3 is 13 residues. DNA of the CDR3: TGCGCCAGCAGCTTGGGGGGCCCCTATGGCTACACCTTC. It encodes CASSLGGPYGYTF.

CDR3 sequence (DNA): TGTGCCAGCAACGAGGCATCTGGAAACACCATATATTTT. Its translation is CASNEASGNTIYF. The chain recombines TRBV6-5 with TRBJ1-3, with D unclear. Trimming took 7 bases from V and 1 from J, leaving 8 bases between them. Germline loops: CDR1 MNHEY, CDR2 SVGAGI. The CDR3 spans 13 residues.

V is TRBV27 and J is TRBJ2-2; TRBD1 aligns across 12 bases. Germline assignment: CDR1 MNHEY and CDR2 SMNVEV (reference sequence). There are 18 residues in the CDR3. V was pared by 3 bases and J by 7 bases, with 12 bases of the junction left unmatched. DNA of the CDR3: TGTGCCAGCAGTTTTGGAAGGGGGACAGGGGGCGCCGGCGGGGAGCTGTTTTTT. This translates into CASSFGRGTGGAGGELFF.

This chain uses TRBV25-1 with TRBJ2-7, with 7 bases fitting TRBD2. CDR3 length: 13 residues. Germline trimming cut 7 bases from V and 7 bases from J; bases unmatched to any gene: 10. Per germline, CDR1 MGHDK and CDR2 SYGVNS. The CDR3 protein is CASKASGGLEQYF. The CDR3 DNA reads as TGTGCCAGCAAAGCTAGCGGTGGTTTGGAGCAGTACTTC.

Only one count was recorded for this clone. The V call is TRBV7-2, the J call TRBJ1-6; D not resolved. V was trimmed by 1 base and J by 9 bases, leaving 16 bases between them. Germline assignment: CDR1 SGHTA and CDR2 FQGNSA. The CDR3 is made up of 16 amino acids. The CDR3 is CASSLEITPFGSPLHF. In DNA form, the CDR3 reads TGTGCCAGCAGCTTAGAAATTACTCCCTTCGGTTCACCCCTCCACTTT.

This clone was seen once. This chain links TRBV29-1 with TRBJ2-7; TRBD2 matches 12 bases. V shed 0 bases, J shed 5 bases, and the junction held 8 bases outside the gene matches. Per the germline V gene, CDR1 is SQVTM and CDR2 is ANQGSEA. CDR3 length: 16 residues. CDR3 in DNA: TGCAGCGTTGAAGATCTGGCTAGCGGGAGGGCCAACGAGCAGTACTTC. The encoded protein is CSVEDLASGRANEQYF.

The chain has TRBV7-3 and TRBJ2-7; 9 bases match TRBD1. The CDR3 is 15 residues long. The V gene end was trimmed by 1 base and the J gene end by 3 bases; junction bases not matched to a gene: 4. The germline V gene has CDR1 SGHTA and CDR2 FQGTGA. Written as DNA, the CDR3 is TGTGCCAGCAGCTTAAGAGGACAGGGGAACTACGAGCAGTACTTC. Protein: CASSLRGQGNYEQYF.